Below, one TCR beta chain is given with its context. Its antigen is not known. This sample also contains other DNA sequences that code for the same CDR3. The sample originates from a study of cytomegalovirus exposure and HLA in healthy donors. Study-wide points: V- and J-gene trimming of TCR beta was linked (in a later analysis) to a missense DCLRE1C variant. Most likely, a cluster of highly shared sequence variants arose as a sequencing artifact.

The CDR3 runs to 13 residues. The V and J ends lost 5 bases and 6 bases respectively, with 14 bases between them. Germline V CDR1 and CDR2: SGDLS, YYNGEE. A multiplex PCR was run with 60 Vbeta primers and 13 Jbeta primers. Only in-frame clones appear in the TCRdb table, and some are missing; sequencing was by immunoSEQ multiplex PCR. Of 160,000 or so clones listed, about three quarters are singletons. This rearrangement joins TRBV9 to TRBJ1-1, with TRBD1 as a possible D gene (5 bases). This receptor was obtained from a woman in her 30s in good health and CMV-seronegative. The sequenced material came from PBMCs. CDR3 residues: CASRGQGRAEAFF. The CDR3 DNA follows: TGTGCCAGCAGAGGCCAGGGAAGGGCTGAAGCTTTCTTT.